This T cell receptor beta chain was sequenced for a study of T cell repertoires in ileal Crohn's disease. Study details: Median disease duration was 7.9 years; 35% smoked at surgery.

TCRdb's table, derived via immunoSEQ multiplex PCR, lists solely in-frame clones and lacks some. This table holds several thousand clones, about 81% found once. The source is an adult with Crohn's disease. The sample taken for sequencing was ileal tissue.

The CDR3 sequence: CASSADRGAEQYF. DNA of the CDR3: TGTGCCAGCAGCGCCGACAGGGGAGCCGAGCAGTACTTC. The chain couples TRBV11-2 to TRBJ2-7, with TRBD1 identical over 8 bases. The germline gives CDR1 SGHAT, CDR2 FQNNGV. This CDR3 contains 13 residues. The junction had 6 bases not matched to a gene; V was cut back by 5 bases and J by 6 bases.